The TCR beta chain described here comes from a study of vaccination effects on CD4 cells after COVID-19. In its sample, this clone was seen once. Antigen specificity is unknown. Subsequent to a culture period of 10 to 11 days, CD4+ T cells were isolated. By PCR, the person was confirmed to have had SARS-CoV-2 infection between March and December 2020. Two doses of BNT162b2 or mRNA-1273 vaccine were administered to participants. CDR1 SGHAT and CDR2 FQNNGV come from the germline V gene. This CDR3 has 16 residues. Trimming cost V 5 bases and J 7 bases, with 22 bases left between them. TCRdb's copy holds only in-frame clones and misses some; the assay was immunoSEQ multiplex PCR. The profile shows around 44,000 clones, 76% of them singletons.

The origin of this receptor is a human donor who had a prior SARS-CoV-2 infection. V usage is TRBV11-2 and J usage is TRBJ2-3; TRBD2 might be the D (6 bases). The material was CD4+ T cells from PBMCs cultured without peptide, obtained after COVID-19 vaccination. This CDR3 is CASSTLRGDLRNTQYF. CDR3 nucleotide sequence: TGTGCCAGCAGCACGCTCCGTGGGGACTTGCGGAATACGCAGTATTTT.